The 17 T cell receptor beta chains given below trace back to one sample, sequenced in a study of cytomegalovirus exposure and HLA in healthy donors. The repertoire was sequenced with immunoSEQ multiplex PCR; TCRdb's copy has only in-frame clones and lacks some. The sample has 55,000 to 70,000 clones; 75% to 90% are singletons. The sample taken for sequencing was PBMCs. The receptors shown here come from a woman aged 18-30 years in good health and CMV-seronegative.

This clone showed up just once. The chain is built from TRBV11-3 and TRBJ2-5, with 9 bases that match TRBD2. Unmatched junction bases numbered 15, after V lost 5 bases and J lost 5 bases. The V gene's germline CDR1 is SGHNT and CDR2 YENEEA. The CDR3 is made up of 17 amino acids. The CDR3 spells CASSLARGSGRGETQYF. The CDR3 DNA sequence: TGTGCCAGCAGCCTTGCTAGGGGTAGCGGGAGAGGGGAGACCCAGTACTTC.

This chain links TRBV7-2 with TRBJ2-5; perhaps TRBD1 as D (6 bases). The V end lost 6 bases, the J end lost 5 bases, and 22 bases lay between the germline ends. Germline V gene lookup returns CDR1 SGHTA and CDR2 FQGNSA. CDR3 length: 16 amino acids. The CDR3 DNA reads TGTGCCAGCAGTTTTAGTTCCCAGGGAACAGGGGAGACCCAGTACTTC. The encoded protein is CASSFSSQGTGETQYF.

V usage is TRBV4-3 and J usage is TRBJ1-5; TRBD1 might be the D (6 bases). There are 15 residues in the CDR3. V was trimmed by 3 bases and J by 4 bases, leaving 13 bases between them. Germline-derived CDR1 and CDR2 are LGHNA and YSLEER. The CDR3 loop is CASSHKYRANQPQHF. CDR3 sequence (DNA): TGCGCCAGCAGCCACAAATACAGGGCGAATCAGCCCCAGCATTTT.

The V call is TRBV18, the J call TRBJ1-6; D gene uncertain. Trimming removed 5 bases from V and 6 bases from J, with 17 bases in between. The germline V gene encodes CDR1 KGHSH and CDR2 LQKENI. The CDR3 extends over 16 amino acids. The CDR3 DNA reads TGTGCCAGCTCATTTTCCACCCGGGGAACTAATTCACCCCTCCACTTT. Protein: CASSFSTRGTNSPLHF.

V usage is TRBV6-1 and J usage is TRBJ2-7; no firm D call. Trimming cost V 6 bases and J 2 bases, with 11 bases left between them. This CDR3 comprises 13 residues. Germline V gene sequence: CDR1 MNHNS, CDR2 SASEGT. CDR3 amino acids: CASRQHYAYEQYF. The CDR3 DNA sequence: TGTGCCAGCAGACAGCATTACGCCTACGAGCAGTACTTC.

The rearrangement joins TRBV15 to TRBJ1-1; 7 nucleotides line up with TRBD1. Trimming took 2 bases from V and 0 from J; bases not matched to a gene: 9. Looked up from germline, CDR1 is LNHNV and CDR2 is YYDKDF (reference sequence). The CDR3 sequence is 17 residues long. The DNA of the CDR3 is TGTGCCACCAGCAGATTTCTCAGGGGGAAGCTGAACACTGAAGCTTTCTTT. Translated, it gives CATSRFLRGKLNTEAFF.

The CDR3 protein is CASSFSRATSTDTQYF. In nucleotides, the CDR3 is TGCGCCAGCAGCTTTTCAAGAGCCACTAGCACAGATACGCAGTATTTT. This chain joins TRBV5-1 and TRBJ2-3, with D uncertain. From germline, CDR1 is SGHRS and CDR2 YFSETQ. CDR3 length equals 16 residues. V was trimmed by 2 bases and J by 0 bases, leaving 13 bases between them. The variable domain in full, with the rest retrieved from reference TRBV5-1 and TRBJ2-3, is KAGVTQTPRYLIKTRGQQVTLSCSPISGHRSVSWYQQTPGQGLQFLFEYFSETQRNKGNFPGRFSGRQFSNSRSEMNVSTLELGDSALYLCASSFSRATSTDTQYFGPGTRLTVL.

With respect to this clone: Sequence at one end of the junction differs from germline and may be a read error. The chain has TRBV2 and TRBJ1-1, with TRBD1 identical over 7 bases. Germline V gives CDR1 SNHLY, CDR2 FYNNEI. The CDR3 runs to 13 residues. The CDR3 reads CASRMDRNPEAFF. The CDR3 nucleotides read TGTGCCAGCAGGATGGACAGGAACCCTGAAGCTTTCTTT.

A single count supports this clone. V and J are TRBV9 and TRBJ1-5, with D unclear. CDR1 and CDR2 (germline): SGDLS, YYNGEE. The CDR3 loop spans 15 amino acids. Trimming stripped 3 bases from V and 1 base from J, with 11 bases between. For the CDR3, the DNA is TGTGCCAGCAGCGGTGGGCCTTTAAGCAATCAGCCCCAGCATTTT. Its translation is CASSGGPLSNQPQHF.

This sequence joins TRBV7-2 and TRBJ1-4; 8 bases are a match to TRBD1. This CDR3 contains 16 residues. Germline-derived CDR1 and CDR2 are SGHTA and FQGNSA. V shed 5 bases and J 6 bases; nucleotides not matched to a gene: 11. The CDR3 nucleotides are TGTGCCAGCAGCCACATCCGACAGGGGAAGGATGAAAAACTGTTTTTT. Translation gives CASSHIRQGKDEKLFF.

The chain uses TRBV7-2 and TRBJ1-2; the D gene is possibly TRBD1 (5 bases). In germline, CDR1 is SGHTA, CDR2 FQGNSA. The length of the CDR3 is 16 residues. Trimming stripped 1 base from V and 8 bases from J, with 20 bases between. The CDR3 DNA reads as TGTGCCAGCAGCTTAGGATCCGGGGGGAGACTCGCGGGCTACACCTTC. It is translated as CASSLGSGGRLAGYTF.

This chain links TRBV7-2 with TRBJ2-7; TRBD2 matches at 8 bases. The CDR3 covers 16 residues. V trimming: 0 bases; J trimming: 9 bases; junction bases outside the gene matches: 13. CDR1 is SGHTA and CDR2 is FQGNSA in the germline V gene. The CDR3 nucleotides are TGTGCCAGCAGCTTAGCGTGGCGGGGGGCTCCTACGGGGCAGTACTTC. Its translation is CASSLAWRGAPTGQYF.

The gene calls are TRBV28 and TRBJ2-3, with a weak D call TRBD2 (5 bases). V lost 1 base and J 0 bases, leaving 17 bases between the germline ends. The CDR3 extends over 18 amino acids. CDR1 is MDHEN, CDR2 SYDVKM, per germline. This CDR3 reads CASSLFPWTSTSTDTQYF. CDR3 DNA sequence: TGTGCCAGCAGTTTATTCCCTTGGACTTCTACTAGCACAGATACGCAGTATTTT.

This chain connects TRBV4-2 to TRBJ1-1, with TRBD1 identical over 7 bases. Trimming cost V 0 bases and J 1 base; bases outside gene matches: 5. This CDR3 has 16 residues. Germline lookup yields CDR1 LGHNA and CDR2 YNFKEQ. The CDR3 spells CASSQDYRGPNTEAFF. CDR3 DNA sequence: TGTGCCAGCAGCCAAGACTACAGGGGCCCGAACACTGAAGCTTTCTTT.

The rearrangement links TRBV5-1 to TRBJ2-7, with TRBD1 matching over 8 bases. Trimming at V came to 4 bases and at J to 0 bases, leaving 3 bases not matched to a gene. Germline V gene sequence: CDR1 SGHRS, CDR2 YFSETQ. This CDR3 comprises 14 residues. The CDR3 DNA follows: TGCGCCAGCAGCGTCAGGGGGCGCTCCTACGAGCAGTACTTC. Translating gives CASSVRGRSYEQYF.

The chain has TRBV7-2 and TRBJ2-2; weak D call: TRBD2 (6 bases). Trimming cost V 5 bases and J 6 bases, with 10 bases left between them. CDR1 SGHTA and CDR2 FQGNSA come from the germline V gene. This CDR3 contains 13 residues. CDR3 sequence (DNA): TGTGCCAGCAGCCCGACTAGATCCGGGGAGCTGTTTTTT. Translation: CASSPTRSGELFF.

V usage is TRBV5-1 and J usage is TRBJ1-1, with 10 bases aligning to TRBD1. The germline CDR1 and CDR2 sequences are SGHRS and YFSETQ. Trimming removed 4 bases from V and 2 bases from J; junction bases left unmatched: 2. There are 14 residues in the CDR3. CDR3 DNA sequence: TGCGCCAGCAGCAGGGACAGGGGTAACACTGAAGCTTTCTTT. It specifies CASSRDRGNTEAFF.